This entry lists 16 T cell receptor beta chains sequenced from one sample in a study of blood T cell repertoires in COVID-19. The assay was immunoSEQ multiplex PCR, and TCRdb's table has in-frame clones only and misses some. The table has a few hundred thousand clones, about 89% seen once; the top ten hold roughly 1.9%. Sequencing was performed on PBMCs or T cells enriched from blood (not recorded which). Source of these receptors: a man aged 35-49 years in a cohort exposed to, infected with or recovered from COVID-19 (not recorded which).

The chain links TRBV2 to TRBJ2-4; 12 positions match TRBD2. The germline gives CDR1 SNHLY, CDR2 FYNNEI. CDR3 size: 17 residues. V lost 4 bases and J lost 6; bases outside the gene matches: 10. CDR3 nucleotides: TGTGCCAGCAGTGGGACTAGCGGGATCGGACCGAGAAACATTCAGTACTTC. Residues: CASSGTSGIGPRNIQYF.

This clone was detected a few times. CDR3 DNA sequence: TGTGCCCTGGCGACTCGGGACAATCAGCCCCAGCATTTT. The encoded protein is CALATRDNQPQHF. The chain carries TRBV30 and TRBJ1-5, with D uncertain. The V gene's germline CDR1 is GTSNPN and CDR2 SVGIG (reference sequence). V gave up 8 bases and J gave up 3 bases, with 14 bases separating them. The CDR3 runs 13 residues. Looking up the rest from reference TRBV30 and TRBJ1-5 gives the full variable domain: SQTIHQWPATLVQPVGSPLSLECTVEGTSNPNLYWYRQAAGRGLQLLFYSVGIGQISSEVPQNLSASRPQDRQFILSSKKLLLSDSGFYLCALATRDNQPQHFGDGTRLSIL.

V gene TRBV4-1 combines with J gene TRBJ2-1; 13 bases are a match to TRBD2. The germline gives CDR1 MGHRA, CDR2 YSYEKL. Trimming removed 0 bases from V and 1 base from J; junction bases left unmatched: 6. This CDR3 is built from 19 residues. In nucleotides, the CDR3 is TGCGCCAGCAGCCAAGACGGGACTAGCGGGATAAAGTCCTACAATGAGCAGTTCTTC. The encoded protein is CASSQDGTSGIKSYNEQFF.

The CDR3 sequence: CASSSSGQGTDTQYF. In DNA form, the CDR3 reads TGCGCCAGCAGCTCTTCGGGACAGGGCACAGATACGCAGTATTTT. The rearrangement uses TRBV5-1 and TRBJ2-3; 8 nucleotides match TRBD1. V was pared by 3 bases and J by 1 base, with 4 bases of the junction left unmatched. Germline V lookup: CDR1 SGHRS, CDR2 YFSETQ. The CDR3 spans 15 residues.

The chain combines TRBV7-9 with TRBJ2-7, with D unclear. The CDR3 runs to 14 residues. CDR1 is SEHNR, CDR2 FQNEAQ, per germline (reference sequence). V was cut by 0 bases and J by 5 bases, with 11 bases left in between. The CDR3 loop is CASSLAEQFDEQYF. The CDR3 nucleotides are TGTGCCAGCAGCTTAGCGGAGCAGTTCGACGAGCAGTACTTC.

The rearrangement uses TRBV5-4 and TRBJ2-3; the D gene is possibly TRBD2 (6 bases). V shed 1 base and J shed 2 bases, with 11 bases lying between them. The CDR3 runs to 15 residues. Per germline, CDR1 SGHNT and CDR2 YYREEE (reference sequence). The CDR3 sequence: CASSLKAGPTDTQYF. Here the CDR3 DNA reads TGTGCCAGCAGCTTGAAAGCGGGTCCCACAGATACGCAGTATTTT.

This sequence joins TRBV2 and TRBJ1-4; D gene ambiguous. The CDR3 covers 14 residues. Germline CDR1 reads SNHLY; CDR2 reads FYNNEI. V was clipped by 0 bases and J by 4 bases, with 6 bases between them. The CDR3, as DNA: TGTGCCAGCAGTGAAGCGCGGTTTAATGAAAAACTGTTTTTT. Protein sequence: CASSEARFNEKLFF. The variable domain in full, with the rest retrieved from reference TRBV2 and TRBJ1-4, is EPEVTQTPSHQVTQMGQEVILRCVPISNHLYFYWYRQILGQKVEFLVSFYNNEISEKSEIFDDQFSVERPDGSNFTLKIRSTKLEDSAMYFCASSEARFNEKLFFGSGTQLSVL.

The V gene is TRBV6-5, the J gene TRBJ2-7; TRBD1 matches at 10 bases. This CDR3 has 14 amino acids. The V segment lost 7 bases and the J segment 4 bases; nucleotides outside the gene matches: 7. The germline gives CDR1 MNHEY, CDR2 SVGAGI. The CDR3 spells CASTPGQGWYEQYF. In DNA, the CDR3 is TGTGCCAGCACCCCGGGACAGGGGTGGTACGAGCAGTACTTC.

This sequence joins TRBV5-8 and TRBJ2-1; D might be TRBD2 (6 bases). CDR1 is SGHTS and CDR2 is YDEGEE in the germline V gene. The CDR3 sequence is 15 residues long. V was shortened by 1 base and J by 6 bases, with 14 bases between the two germline ends. The CDR3 DNA sequence: TGTGCCAGCAGCTTGAGAGGGAGGAGCTCCAATGAGCAGTTCTTC. Protein sequence: CASSLRGRSSNEQFF.

The chain is built from TRBV9 and TRBJ1-1; 7 bases map to TRBD1. Germline trimming cut 2 bases from V and 0 bases from J; bases unmatched to any gene: 1. Germline V CDR1 and CDR2: SGDLS, YYNGEE. There are 14 residues in the CDR3. Here the CDR3 reads CASSVGTVNTEAFF. The CDR3 bases are TGTGCCAGCAGCGTGGGGACAGTGAACACTGAAGCTTTCTTT.

This clone was observed a few times. The chain joins TRBV19 to TRBJ1-1; 8 bases align to TRBD1. Germline-derived CDR1 and CDR2 are LNHDA and SQIVND (reference sequence). The CDR3 length is 13 residues. The trim removed 3 bases at V and 7 bases at J, leaving 4 bases unmatched. The chain's CDR3 is CASSMSGTGEAFF. In DNA, the CDR3 is TGTGCCAGTAGTATGTCTGGGACAGGTGAAGCTTTCTTT.

The V gene is TRBV18, the J gene TRBJ1-1; possible D gene TRBD1, 6 bases. CDR1 is KGHSH and CDR2 is LQKENI in the germline V gene. Trimming left V 6 bases short and J 3 bases short, with 11 bases between. This CDR3 comprises 13 residues. The CDR3 protein is CASSNRVDTEAFF. The CDR3 DNA reads as TGTGCCAGCTCGAACAGGGTTGACACTGAAGCTTTCTTT.

This sequence joins TRBV3-1 (or the pseudogene TRBV3-2) and TRBJ2-2, with 9 bases lining up with TRBD2. Looked up from germline, CDR1 is LGHDT and CDR2 is YNNKEL (reference sequence). The CDR3 has 16 residues. V lost 1 base and J lost 6; bases outside the gene matches: 6. CDR3 bases: TGTGCCAGCAGCCAAGTCATTAGCGGGAGTTCCGGGGAGCTGTTTTTT. As protein: CASSQVISGSSGELFF.

The V and J genes are TRBV21-1 and TRBJ2-1; the D call in the table, TRBD2, was not verified against the DNA. TRBV21-1 is designated a pseudogene. CDR3 size: 16 residues. The CDR3 protein is CATMSVTSGEYNEQFF. DNA of the CDR3: TGTGCCACGATGTCCGTGACTAGCGGCGAGTACAATGAGCAGTTCTTC.

This clone has more than one count but fewer than ten. Other DNA sequences of this sample code for an identical CDR3. V gene TRBV28 combines with J gene TRBJ2-6; D call uncertain. Looked up from germline, CDR1 is MDHEN and CDR2 is SYDVKM. The V and J ends lost 6 bases and 0 bases respectively, with 6 bases between them. CDR3 length equals 14 residues. The CDR3 sequence is CASRTTSGANVLTF. CDR3 sequence (DNA): TGTGCCAGCAGGACAACCTCTGGGGCCAACGTCCTGACTTTC.

This rearrangement joins TRBV2 to TRBJ1-4, with 9 bases that match TRBD1. V lost 4 bases, J lost 8 bases, and 8 bases stayed unmatched. Germline V CDR1 and CDR2: SNHLY, FYNNEI. This CDR3 has 15 residues. The CDR3 DNA is TGTGCCAGCAGTGTATTGGGACAGGGAGGAGAAAAACTGTTTTTT. Translating gives CASSVLGQGGEKLFF.